One sample yielded the 4 T cell receptor beta chains listed below, sequenced in a study of T cell changes during pregnancy in multiple sclerosis. Sequenced by immunoSEQ multiplex PCR; TCRdb stores in-frame clones only, minus some. The profile shows 100,000 or so clones, around 92% of them singletons. The sequencing used peripheral blood, collected in the second trimester of pregnancy. These receptor sequences come from a female donor with multiple sclerosis, enrolled in a pregnancy study.

This chain joins TRBV28 and TRBJ1-2, with D possibly TRBD1 on 6 matching bases. Trimming stripped 4 bases from V and 7 bases from J, with 13 bases between. The CDR3 has 13 amino acids. CDR1 is MDHEN and CDR2 is SYDVKM in the germline V gene. For the CDR3, the DNA is TGTGCCAGCAGTTCCACAGGGTACCGTGGCTACACCTTC. Translation gives CASSSTGYRGYTF.

The J gene is TRBJ1-3, the V gene TRBV6-5; D is ambiguous. V lost 0 bases, J lost 4 bases, and 7 bases lay in between. The germline V gene has CDR1 MNHEY and CDR2 SVGAGI. The CDR3 is 14 residues long. CDR3 residues: CASSYSLQGNTIYF. The DNA for the CDR3 is TGTGCCAGCAGTTACTCGTTACAGGGAAACACCATATATTTT.

The chain combines TRBV29-1 with TRBJ2-3; D unresolved. The germline V gene has CDR1 SQVTM and CDR2 ANQGSEA. The CDR3 is 11 amino acids. V was trimmed by 4 bases and J by 2 bases, leaving 4 bases between them. CDR3 protein: CSVALTDTQYF. The DNA of the CDR3 is TGCAGCGTTGCCCTCACAGATACGCAGTATTTT.

V is TRBV4-1 and J is TRBJ2-1; the D is unclear. The CDR3 sequence is 13 residues long. V was trimmed by 1 base and J by 11 bases, leaving 12 bases between them. Germline V gene data show CDR1 as MGHRA and CDR2 as YSYEKL. The CDR3 here is CASSQVPGQKQFF. The DNA for the CDR3 is TGCGCCAGCAGCCAAGTCCCAGGCCAGAAGCAGTTCTTC.